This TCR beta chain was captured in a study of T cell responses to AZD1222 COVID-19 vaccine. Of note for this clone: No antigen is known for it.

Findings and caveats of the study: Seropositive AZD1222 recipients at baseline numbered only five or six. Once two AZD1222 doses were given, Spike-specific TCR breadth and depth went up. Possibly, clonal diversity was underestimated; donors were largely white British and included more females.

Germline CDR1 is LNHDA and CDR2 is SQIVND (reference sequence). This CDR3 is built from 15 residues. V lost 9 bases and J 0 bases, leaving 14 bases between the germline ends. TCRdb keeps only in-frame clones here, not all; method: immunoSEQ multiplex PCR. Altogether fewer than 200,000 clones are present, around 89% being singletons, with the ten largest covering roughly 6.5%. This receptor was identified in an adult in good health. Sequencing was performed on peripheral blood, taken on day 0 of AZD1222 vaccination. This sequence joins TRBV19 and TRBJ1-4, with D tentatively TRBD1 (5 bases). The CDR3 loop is CASTAGDATNEKLFF. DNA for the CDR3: TGTGCCAGCACCGCGGGGGACGCAACTAATGAAAAACTGTTTTTT.